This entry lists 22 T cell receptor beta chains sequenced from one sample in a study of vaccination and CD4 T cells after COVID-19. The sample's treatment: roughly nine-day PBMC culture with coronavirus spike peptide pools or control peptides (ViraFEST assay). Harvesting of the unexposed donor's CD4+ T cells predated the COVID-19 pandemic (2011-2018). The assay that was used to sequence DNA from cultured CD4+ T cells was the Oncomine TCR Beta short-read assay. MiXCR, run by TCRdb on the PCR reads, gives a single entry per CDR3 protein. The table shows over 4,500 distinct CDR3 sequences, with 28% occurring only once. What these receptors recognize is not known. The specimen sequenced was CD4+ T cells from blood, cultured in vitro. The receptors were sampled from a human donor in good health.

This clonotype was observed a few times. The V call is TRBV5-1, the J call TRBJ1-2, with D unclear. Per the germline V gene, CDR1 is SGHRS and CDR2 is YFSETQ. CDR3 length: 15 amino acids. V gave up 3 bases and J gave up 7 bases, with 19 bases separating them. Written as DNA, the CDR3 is TGCGCCAGCAGCTCGGCCCTTAGGGAGACTATTGGCTACACCTTC. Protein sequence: CASSSALRETIGYTF. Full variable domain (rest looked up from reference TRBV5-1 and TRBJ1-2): KAGVTQTPRYLIKTRGQQVTLSCSPISGHRSVSWYQQTPGQGLQFLFEYFSETQRNKGNFPGRFSGRQFSNSRSEMNVSTLELGDSALYLCASSSALRETIGYTFGSGTRLTVV.

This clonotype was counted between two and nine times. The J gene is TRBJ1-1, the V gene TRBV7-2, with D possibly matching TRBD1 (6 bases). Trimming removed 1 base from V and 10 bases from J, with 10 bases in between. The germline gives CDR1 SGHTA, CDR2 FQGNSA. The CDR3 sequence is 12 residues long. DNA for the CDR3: TGTGCCAGCAGCTTAGGGAGGGGGTTAGCTTTCTTT. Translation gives CASSLGRGLAFF. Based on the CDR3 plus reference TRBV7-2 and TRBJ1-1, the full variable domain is GAGVSQSPSNKVTEKGKDVELRCDPISGHTALYWYRQSLGQGLEFLIYFQGNSAPDKSGLPSDRFSAERTGGSVSTLTIQRTQQEDSAVYLCASSLGRGLAFFGQGTRLTVV.

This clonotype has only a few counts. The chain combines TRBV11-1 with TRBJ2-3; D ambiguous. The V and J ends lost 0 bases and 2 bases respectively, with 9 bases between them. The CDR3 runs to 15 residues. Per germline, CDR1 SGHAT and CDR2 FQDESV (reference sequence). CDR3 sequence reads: CASSLALDPTDTQYF. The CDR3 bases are TGTGCCAGCAGCTTAGCTCTCGACCCCACAGATACGCAGTATTTT.

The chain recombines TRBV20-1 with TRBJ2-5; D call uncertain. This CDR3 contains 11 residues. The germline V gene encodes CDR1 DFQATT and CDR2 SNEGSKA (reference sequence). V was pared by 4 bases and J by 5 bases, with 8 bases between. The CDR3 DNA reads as TGCAGTGCTATGCAGAGGGAGACCCAGTACTTC. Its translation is CSAMQRETQYF.

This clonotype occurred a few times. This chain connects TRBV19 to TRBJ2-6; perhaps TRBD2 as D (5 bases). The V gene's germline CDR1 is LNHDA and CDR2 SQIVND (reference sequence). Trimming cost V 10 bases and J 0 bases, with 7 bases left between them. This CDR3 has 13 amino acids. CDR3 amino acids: CATRDSGANVLTF. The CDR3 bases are TGTGCCACACGGGACTCTGGGGCCAACGTCCTGACTTTC.

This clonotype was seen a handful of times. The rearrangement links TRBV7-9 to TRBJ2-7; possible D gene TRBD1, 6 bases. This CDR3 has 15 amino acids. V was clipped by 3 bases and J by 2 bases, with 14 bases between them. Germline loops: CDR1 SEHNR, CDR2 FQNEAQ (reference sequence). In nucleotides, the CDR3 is TGTGCCAGCAGCTTGGTTTCAGGGGCACCCTACGAGCAGTACTTC. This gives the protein CASSLVSGAPYEQYF. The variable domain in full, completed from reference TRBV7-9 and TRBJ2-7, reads DTGVSQNPRHKITKRGQNVTFRCDPISEHNRLYWYRQTLGQGPEFLTYFQNEAQLEKSRLLSDRFSAERPKGSFSTLEIQRTEQGDSAMYLCASSLVSGAPYEQYFGPGTRLTVT.

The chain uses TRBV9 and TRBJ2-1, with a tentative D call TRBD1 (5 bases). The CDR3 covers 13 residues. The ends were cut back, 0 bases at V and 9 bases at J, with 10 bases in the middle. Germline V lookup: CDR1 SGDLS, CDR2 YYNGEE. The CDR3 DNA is TGTGCCAGCAGCGTAGTAGGTAGGGGTGAGCAGTTCTTC. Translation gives CASSVVGRGEQFF.

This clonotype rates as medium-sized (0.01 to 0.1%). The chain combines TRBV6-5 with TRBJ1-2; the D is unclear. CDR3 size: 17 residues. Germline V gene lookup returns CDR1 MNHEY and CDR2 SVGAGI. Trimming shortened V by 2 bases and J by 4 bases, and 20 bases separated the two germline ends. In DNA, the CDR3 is TGTGCCAGCAGTTACAGGCGAAGCGTCTCAGGAAGCTATGGCTACACCTTC. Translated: CASSYRRSVSGSYGYTF.

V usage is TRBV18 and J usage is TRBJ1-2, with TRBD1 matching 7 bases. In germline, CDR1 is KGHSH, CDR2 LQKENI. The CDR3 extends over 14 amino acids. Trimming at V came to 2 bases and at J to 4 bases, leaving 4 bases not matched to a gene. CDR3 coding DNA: TGTGCCAGCTCACCAAAGGGGGCGGCCTATGGCTACACCTTC. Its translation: CASSPKGAAYGYTF.

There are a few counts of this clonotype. The DNA of the CDR3 is TGTGCCAGCAGCTTAGAGGAGAACTATGGCTACACCTTC. It yields the protein CASSLEENYGYTF. The J gene is TRBJ1-2, the V gene TRBV7-9, with D unresolved. V lost 1 base to trimming and J lost 2 bases, with 5 bases between them. The length of the CDR3 is 13 residues. Germline CDR1 and CDR2: SEHNR and FQNEAQ (reference sequence).

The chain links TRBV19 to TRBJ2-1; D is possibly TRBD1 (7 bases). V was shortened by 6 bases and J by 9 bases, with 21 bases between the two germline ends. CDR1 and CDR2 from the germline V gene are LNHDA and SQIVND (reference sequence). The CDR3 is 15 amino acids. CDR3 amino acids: CASRITGAQGGEQFF. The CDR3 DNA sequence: TGTGCCAGTAGGATAACAGGTGCTCAGGGGGGTGAGCAGTTCTTC.

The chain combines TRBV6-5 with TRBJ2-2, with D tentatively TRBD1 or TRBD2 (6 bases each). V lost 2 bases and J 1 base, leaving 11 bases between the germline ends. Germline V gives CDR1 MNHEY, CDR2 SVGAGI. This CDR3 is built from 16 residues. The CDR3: CASSYGGGWNTGELFF. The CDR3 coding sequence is TGTGCCAGCAGTTACGGAGGGGGGTGGAACACCGGGGAGCTGTTTTTT.

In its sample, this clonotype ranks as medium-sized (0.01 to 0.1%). CDR3 in DNA: TGCGCCAGCAGCCAGATTAACATGGGTCTTACGGATCAGCCCCAGCATTTT. Translated: CASSQINMGLTDQPQHF. J is TRBJ1-5 and V is TRBV4-1; D remains unclear. The ends were cut back, 3 bases at V and 5 bases at J, with 20 bases in the middle. The CDR3 covers 17 residues. Germline V lookup: CDR1 MGHRA, CDR2 YSYEKL.

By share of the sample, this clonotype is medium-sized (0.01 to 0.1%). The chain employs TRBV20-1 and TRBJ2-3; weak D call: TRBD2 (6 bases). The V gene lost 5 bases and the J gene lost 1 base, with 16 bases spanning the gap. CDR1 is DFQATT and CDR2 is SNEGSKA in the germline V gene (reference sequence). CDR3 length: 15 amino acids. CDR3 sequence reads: CSADLSGLGTDTQYF. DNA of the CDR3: TGCAGTGCTGACCTTAGCGGCCTAGGCACAGATACGCAGTATTTT.

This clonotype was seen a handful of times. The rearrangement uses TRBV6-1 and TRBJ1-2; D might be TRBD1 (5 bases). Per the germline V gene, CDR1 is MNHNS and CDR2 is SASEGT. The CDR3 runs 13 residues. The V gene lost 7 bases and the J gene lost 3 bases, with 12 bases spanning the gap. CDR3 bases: TGTGCCAGCAACCTTCAGGGCGACTATGGCTACACCTTC. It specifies CASNLQGDYGYTF.

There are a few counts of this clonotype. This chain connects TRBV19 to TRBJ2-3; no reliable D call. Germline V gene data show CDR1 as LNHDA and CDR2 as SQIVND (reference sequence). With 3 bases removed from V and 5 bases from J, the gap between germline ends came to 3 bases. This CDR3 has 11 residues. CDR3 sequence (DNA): TGTGCCAGTAGTATGAGAGATACGCAGTATTTT. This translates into CASSMRDTQYF.

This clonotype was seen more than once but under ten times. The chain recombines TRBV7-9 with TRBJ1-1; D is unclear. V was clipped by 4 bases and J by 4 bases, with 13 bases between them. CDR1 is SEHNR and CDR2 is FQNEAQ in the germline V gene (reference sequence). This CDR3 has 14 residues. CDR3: CASSSSMGGTEAFF. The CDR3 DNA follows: TGTGCCAGCAGCTCCTCAATGGGTGGCACTGAAGCTTTCTTT.

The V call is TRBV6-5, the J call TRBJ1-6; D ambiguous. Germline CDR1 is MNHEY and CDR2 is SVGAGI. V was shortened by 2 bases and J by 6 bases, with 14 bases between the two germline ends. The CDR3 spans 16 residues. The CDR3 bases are TGTGCCAGCAGTTACAAAGTAACGACCTTTAATTCACCCCTCCACTTT. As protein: CASSYKVTTFNSPLHF.

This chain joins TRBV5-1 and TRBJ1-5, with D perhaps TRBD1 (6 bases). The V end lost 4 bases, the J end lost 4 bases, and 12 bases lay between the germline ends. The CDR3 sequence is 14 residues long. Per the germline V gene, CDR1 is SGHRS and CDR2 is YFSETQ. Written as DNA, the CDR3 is TGCGCCAGCAGCCCCGAGGGGGGGAATCAGCCCCAGCATTTT. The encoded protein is CASSPEGGNQPQHF.

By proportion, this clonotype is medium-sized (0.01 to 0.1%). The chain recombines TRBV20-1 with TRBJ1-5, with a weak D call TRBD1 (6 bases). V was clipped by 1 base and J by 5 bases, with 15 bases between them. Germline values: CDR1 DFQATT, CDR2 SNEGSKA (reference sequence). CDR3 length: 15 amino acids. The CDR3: CSARGSGVLDQPQHF. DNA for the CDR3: TGCAGTGCTAGAGGTTCAGGGGTGTTGGATCAGCCCCAGCATTTT.

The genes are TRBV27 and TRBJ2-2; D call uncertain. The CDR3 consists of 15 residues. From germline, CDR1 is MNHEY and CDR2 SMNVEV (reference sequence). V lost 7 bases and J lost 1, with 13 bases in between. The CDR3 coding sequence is TGTGCCAGCAAAGTATATTCCGGGAACACCGGGGAGCTGTTTTTT. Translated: CASKVYSGNTGELFF.

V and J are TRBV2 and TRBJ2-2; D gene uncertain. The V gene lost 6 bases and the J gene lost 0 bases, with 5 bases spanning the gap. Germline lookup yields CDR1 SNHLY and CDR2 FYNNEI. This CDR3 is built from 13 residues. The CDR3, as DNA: TGTGCCAGCAGAATGACGAACACCGGGGAGCTGTTTTTT. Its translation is CASRMTNTGELFF.